This T cell receptor (beta chain) appears in the sequencing data of a study of identical twins. Study-level points and caveats: Insertions ran lower in abundant cord blood beta clonotypes, though not in memory repertoires.

In its sample, this clonotype was seen a few times. What it recognizes is unknown. TCRdb redid the calling of the 5' RACE reads with MiXCR, one entry per CDR3 protein. Here the sample spans hundreds of thousands of distinct CDR3 sequences, 21% being singletons. These data also featured in a second study, about T cells expressing NK-cell markers. From that study: One of the eight sequenced donors was seronegative, whereas the other seven were HCMV-seropositive.

The sequenced sample consisted of PBMCs. This clonotype was obtained from a woman younger than 35 in good health.

CDR3 nucleotide sequence: TGCAGTGCTAGCGTTGAGGGACCGAGGAGCGAGCAGTACTTC. Translation: CSASVEGPRSEQYF. The rearrangement links TRBV20-1 to TRBJ2-7, with D tentatively TRBD1 or TRBD2 (5 bases each). This CDR3 has 14 residues. V was trimmed by 3 bases and J by 6 bases, leaving 18 bases between them. Germline V gene sequence: CDR1 DFQATT, CDR2 SNEGSKA (reference sequence).